This T cell receptor (beta chain) derives from a study of control samples from healthy donors and cancer patients. Sequencing was performed with immunoSEQ multiplex PCR; in TCRdb, only in-frame clones are kept and a portion is missing. The sample holds about 120,000 clones; roughly 90% are singletons and the top ten take roughly 1.9%. Germline V CDR1 and CDR2: SGHTA, FQGNSA. The CDR3 runs 16 residues. V shed 5 bases and J 2 bases; nucleotides not matched to a gene: 9. This clone was detected a few times. Material for sequencing was blood. The TCR originated in a woman aged 45-65 years in good health. The J gene is TRBJ2-7, the V gene TRBV7-2; 10 positions agree with TRBD2. The CDR3 sequence is CASSPYPSGGPYEQYF. The CDR3 DNA follows: TGTGCCAGCAGCCCCTACCCTAGCGGGGGCCCCTACGAGCAGTACTTC.